The rows below give T cell receptor beta chains drawn from one sample of a study of cytomegalovirus exposure and HLA in healthy donors. The data were produced by immunoSEQ multiplex PCR, yet TCRdb's version contains in-frame clones alone and is incomplete. The data hold over 150,000 clones, with 60% to 80% observed a single time. Sequenced: PBMCs. The receptors were sampled from a man in his sixties in good health and CMV-seronegative. Each CDR3 is given with its conserved first and last residue. The D gene is left open where the match is weak. Expanded clones get a size class; other rows say once, few or many, or leave the size out.

V	length	J	size	D	DNA	CDR3
TRBV30	13	TRBJ1-6	-	-	TGTGCCTGGAGTGTGACGGGGGATTCACCCCTCCACTTT	CAWSVTGDSPLHF
TRBV2	11	TRBJ2-1	-	-	TGTGCCAGCAGGAAGGAGTATGAGCAGTTCTTC	CASRKEYEQFF
TRBV5-1	14	TRBJ2-7	-	-	TGCGCCAGCAGCCCAGGGAACCATTCCTACGAGCAGTACTTC	CASSPGNHSYEQYF
TRBV6-6	15	TRBJ1-4	-	TRBD1	TGTGCCAGCGGAGACAGGGGGCCGACTAATGAAAAACTGTTTTTT	CASGDRGPTNEKLFF
TRBV7-9	13	TRBJ1-2	-	TRBD1	TGTGCCAGCAGCCCACGCACAGGGGATGGCTACACCTTC	CASSPRTGDGYTF
TRBV18	12	TRBJ1-2	-	-	TGTGCCAGCTCACCCCCTGACTTGGGCTACACCTTC	CASSPPDLGYTF
TRBV5-8	16	TRBJ2-3	-	TRBD2	TGTGCCAGCAGCCTGGGACTAGCGACGAGCACAGATACGCAGTATTTT	CASSLGLATSTDTQYF
TRBV4-1	15	TRBJ1-2	once	-	TGCGCCAGCAGCCCAGACAGGATACCAAACCTTGGCTACACCTTC	CASSPDRIPNLGYTF
TRBV19	16	TRBJ2-2	-	TRBD2	TGTGCCAGTACCTCTATTACTAGCGGAATTTCCGGGGAGCTGTTTTTT	CASTSITSGISGELFF
TRBV11-2	15	TRBJ2-3	-	TRBD1	TGTGCCAGCGCCCCGGGACAGATATTCACAGATACGCAGTATTTT	CASAPGQIFTDTQYF
TRBV7-3	13	TRBJ1-1	-	TRBD1	TGTGCCAGCAGGGGGACAGGGTTCACTGAAGCTTTCTTT	CASRGTGFTEAFF
TRBV6-5	16	TRBJ2-7	-	-	TGTGCCAGCAGTTACGTTTCTCCGGGAGCCACTTACGAGCAGTACTTC	CASSYVSPGATYEQYF
TRBV10-2	16	TRBJ2-3	-	-	TGCGCCAGCAGTGCGTACAGGGTTTCTGGCACAGATACGCAGTATTTT	CASSAYRVSGTDTQYF
TRBV5-1	13	TRBJ1-1	once	-	TGCGCCAGCAGCTGGACAGAGAACACTGAAGCTTTCTTT	CASSWTENTEAFF
TRBV19	15	TRBJ1-4	-	-	TGTGCCAGTAGCGAGAGCTGGGGCCCTAATGAAAAACTGTTTTTT	CASSESWGPNEKLFF
TRBV11-2	16	TRBJ2-5	-	TRBD2	TGTGCCAGCAGCTTAGGACTAGCGGGGGTGGTGGAGACCCAGTACTTC	CASSLGLAGVVETQYF
TRBV7-2	18	TRBJ2-7	-	TRBD2	TGTGCCAGCAGCTTAGTCCCCTTTCAACTAGCGGGAGTTGGAGAGCAGTACTTC	CASSLVPFQLAGVGEQYF
TRBV29-1	11	TRBJ2-7	-	-	TGCAGCGTGGGGGACTTCTACGAGCAGTACTTC	CSVGDFYEQYF
TRBV18	14	TRBJ2-7	-	TRBD1	TGTGCCAGCTCACCATCCGGGACAGTTTACGAGCAGTACTTC	CASSPSGTVYEQYF
TRBV13	16	TRBJ2-1	-	TRBD2	TGTGCCAGCAGCTTTGGAAGCGGGAGGGCCAGGAATGAGCAGTTCTTC	CASSFGSGRARNEQFF
TRBV19	15	TRBJ1-1	-	TRBD1	TGTGCCAGTAGTTCCCCCGGGACAGGGGGGACTGAAGCTTTCTTT	CASSSPGTGGTEAFF
TRBV6-5	14	TRBJ2-7	few	-	TGTGCCAGCAGTTACGCGGGACGGAGCTACGAGCAGTACTTC	CASSYAGRSYEQYF